This TCR beta chain emerged from a study (dated by TCRdb to 2013 to 2016). Describing the broader study: The study examined whether tumor-infiltrating Tregs in breast cancer are drawn from blood Tregs or arise in situ by conversion from other CD4+ T cell subsets.

Points the paper makes about the study in general: Tumor-infiltrating Treg TCR alpha and beta sequences overlapped most with tumor naive CD4+ T cells, then with blood naive CD4+ T cells. Tumor memory CD4+ T cell TCR gene usage clustered with blood and lymph node memory CD4+ cells and lymph node naive CD4+ cells. Rather than covering whole repertoires, validation in the larger cohort was restricted to a single TCR beta V-J rearrangement.

V has 4 bases trimmed and J has 7 bases trimmed; junction bases matching no gene number 9. Inclusive of the bounding cysteine and phenylalanine, the CDR3 is 15 residues long. The kept DNA is CDR3 alone, 45 bases in frame from the first base. CDR1 is given as SQVTM and CDR2 as ANQGSEA, both from the germline V gene. This clonotype is assessed as medium-sized (0.01 to 0.1%). Its antigen target is currently unknown. It has no much larger one-base neighbor in the sample; base qualities were not kept. Full-length TCR variable regions were amplified by 5' RACE PCR using constant-region reverse primers, and then by semi-nested PCR using Nested Universal Primer A. The ReliaPrep RNA Cell Miniprep System was used to extract total RNA, which was then reverse transcribed into 5'RACE-ready cDNA with the SMARTer RACE 5'/3' Kit. Multiplex adaptors were used to barcode the full-length TCR alpha and beta libraries, which were then sequenced on an Illumina MiSeq. On the study's bioinformatics: For each of nine subset-tissue groups, sequencing data from the five patients were combined, and the groups were compared by unsupervised clustering of TCR gene usage. Repertoire similarity was calculated with the Morisita-Horn index, weighting shared sequences by their contribution to each repertoire. TCRdb reran the public reads through fastp at Q25 and MiXCR, keeping productive beta chains. Every CDR3 protein is listed once, alongside the most common genes and DNA of its rows. The V and J calls reflect TCRdb's pipeline rather than the authors' work. The sample yields about 8,600 distinct CDR3 sequences; approximately 15% were counted once. The ten biggest clones cover 3% to 4% of the sample.

The memory CD4+ T cell population was isolated based on a CD4+CD45RO+CD25- phenotype. Tregs, naive and memory CD4+ T cells from tumor, blood and ipsilateral draining lymph nodes of about five breast cancer patients underwent full-length TCR alpha and beta sequencing. Ficoll density gradient centrifugation was used to isolate mononuclear cells from either lymph nodes or 50 ml of peripheral blood. FACS confirmed that the sorted cell populations were more than 90% pure. The V and J segments used are TRBV29-1 and TRBJ2-2, and 10 junctional nucleotides match TRBD2. What was sequenced was memory CD4+ T cells sorted from blood. What this sample's cell subset or site label stands for: memory CD4+ T cells, CD4+CD45RO+CD25-. The source is a female donor with breast cancer. The bases read TGCAGCGTTGGGTGGTCTAGCGGGAGTAACGGGGAGCTGTTTTTT. Its coded protein is CSVGWSSGSNGELFF.